This T cell receptor beta chain was documented in a study of cytomegalovirus exposure and HLA in healthy donors. Regarding the study as a whole: Most likely, a cluster of highly shared sequence variants arose as a sequencing artifact.

V was clipped by 3 bases and J by 3 bases, with 10 bases between them. CDR3 size: 13 residues. Germline V lookup: CDR1 SGHRS, CDR2 YFSETQ. Comment on this clone: Its antigen is as yet unknown.

The primer mix had 60 Vbeta and 13 Jbeta primers. The protocol was immunoSEQ multiplex PCR, while the TCRdb copy is restricted to in-frame clones and leaves out a portion. The sample holds about 150,000 clones; approximately 80% are singletons and the top ten take more than 4%. Source material: PBMCs. This clonotype was sampled from a woman aged 40 to 50 in good health and CMV-seropositive. The chain recombines TRBV5-1 with TRBJ2-7; D unclear. The CDR3 nucleotides are TGCGCCAGCAGCTCAGACTTCGGCTACGAGCAGTACTTC. Its protein is CASSSDFGYEQYF.